These 8 T cell receptor beta chains originate from one sample sequenced in a study of identical twins. Using its own MiXCR run on the 5' RACE reads, TCRdb lists one record per CDR3 protein. This sample has approximately 470,000 distinct CDR3 sequences, with 12% to 15% found just once. The same sample was also used in a study of yellow fever vaccine responses in identical twins.

The sequencing input was CD4+ T cells sorted from blood. The receptor set was obtained from a woman between 18 and 30 years old in good health.

The chain employs TRBV4-3 and TRBJ2-3; D might be TRBD2 (5 bases). The CDR3 is made up of 15 amino acids. Looked up from germline, CDR1 is LGHNA and CDR2 is YSLEER. V was pared by 4 bases and J by 0 bases, with 11 bases between. The CDR3 sequence is CASSLDWTSTDTQYF. DNA of the CDR3: TGCGCCAGCAGCCTTGACTGGACTAGCACAGATACGCAGTATTTT.

This clonotype was observed a few times. The chain joins TRBV5-1 to TRBJ1-4; D is uncertain. Trimming left V 4 bases short and J 2 bases short, with 9 bases between. Germline V CDR1 and CDR2: SGHRS, YFSETQ. The CDR3 runs to 14 residues. CDR3 DNA: TGCGCCAGCAGCCCCGGACCTACTAATGAAAAACTGTTTTTT. Its protein is CASSPGPTNEKLFF.

V gene TRBV20-1 combines with J gene TRBJ1-6; 7 bases map to TRBD1. CDR1 is DFQATT and CDR2 is SNEGSKA in the germline V gene (reference sequence). V lost 0 bases, J lost 8 bases, and 7 bases stayed unmatched. This CDR3 region has 15 residues. The CDR3 is CSARDPTGAYSPLHF. The DNA for the CDR3 is TGCAGTGCTAGAGATCCCACAGGGGCTTATTCACCCCTCCACTTT.

This clonotype was seen more than once but under ten times. This rearrangement joins TRBV10-2 to TRBJ2-2, with D possibly matching TRBD1 (5 bases). The CDR3 has 14 amino acids. The germline V gene encodes CDR1 WSHSY and CDR2 SAAADI. Deletions cut 7 bases from V and 6 bases from J, with 15 bases between. CDR3 amino acids: CASTQGVSAGELFF. Here the CDR3 DNA reads TGCGCCAGCACCCAAGGGGTGTCCGCCGGGGAGCTGTTTTTT.

The chain uses TRBV11-2 and TRBJ2-2, with TRBD2 matching over 8 bases. The V segment lost 1 base and the J segment 6 bases; nucleotides outside the gene matches: 4. This CDR3 contains 15 residues. Germline loops: CDR1 SGHAT, CDR2 FQNNGV. This chain's CDR3 is CASSLVGRASGELFF. CDR3 DNA sequence: TGTGCCAGCAGCTTAGTCGGGAGGGCCTCCGGGGAGCTGTTTTTT.

The sample holds a few counts of this clonotype. The chain carries TRBV10-3 and TRBJ2-2; weak D call: TRBD1 (6 bases). Germline V lookup: CDR1 ENHRY, CDR2 SYGVKD. The V gene lost 3 bases and the J gene lost 3 bases, with 14 bases spanning the gap. The CDR3 runs to 16 residues. The CDR3 region has the DNA TGTGCCATCAGTGACCCCGGGACATCTTACACCGGGGAGCTGTTTTTT. It is translated as CAISDPGTSYTGELFF.

The chain recombines TRBV20-1 with TRBJ2-7, with D perhaps TRBD1 or TRBD2 (6 bases each). Germline V gene sequence: CDR1 DFQATT, CDR2 SNEGSKA (reference sequence). Trimming shortened V by 2 bases and J by 2 bases, and 10 bases separated the two germline ends. The CDR3 spans 13 residues. This CDR3 reads CSARRGQTYEQYF. CDR3 DNA: TGCAGTGCTAGACGGGGGCAGACCTACGAGCAGTACTTC.

A few counts support this clonotype. The rearrangement uses TRBV4-3 and TRBJ2-3; a weak D match, TRBD2 (6 bases). The CDR3 sequence is 15 residues long. CDR1 is LGHNA and CDR2 is YSLEER in the germline V gene. V shed 4 bases and J shed 1 base, with 12 bases lying between them. CDR3 bases: TGCGCCAGCAGCCCGGCGGGACTCGGCACAGATACGCAGTATTTT. It is translated as CASSPAGLGTDTQYF.